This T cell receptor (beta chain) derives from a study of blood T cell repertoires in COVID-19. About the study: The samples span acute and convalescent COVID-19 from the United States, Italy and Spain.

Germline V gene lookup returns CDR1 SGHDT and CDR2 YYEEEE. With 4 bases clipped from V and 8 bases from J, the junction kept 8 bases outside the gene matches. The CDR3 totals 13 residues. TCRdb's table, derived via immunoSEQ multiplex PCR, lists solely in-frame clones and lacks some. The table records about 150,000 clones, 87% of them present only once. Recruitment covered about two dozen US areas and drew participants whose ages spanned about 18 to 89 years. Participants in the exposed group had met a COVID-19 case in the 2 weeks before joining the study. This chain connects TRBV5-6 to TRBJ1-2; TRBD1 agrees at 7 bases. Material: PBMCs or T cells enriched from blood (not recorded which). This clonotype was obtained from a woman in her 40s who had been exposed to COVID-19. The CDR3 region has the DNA TGTGCCAGCAGCCCCGACAGGGCCTTAGGCTACACCTTC. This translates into CASSPDRALGYTF.